Here is one T cell receptor (beta chain) with its context. Its antigen is not known. These data are taken from a study of response to subunit inactivated influenza vaccine. Study findings and constraints: Authors suggested each seasonal flu vaccination may recruit only limited numbers of new T cells.

The CDR3 totals 14 residues. The germline V gene encodes CDR1 MGHRA and CDR2 YSYEKL. V dropped 7 bases and J dropped 1 base, with 11 bases sitting between them. One entry per CDR3 protein, called by TCRdb with MiXCR from the RT-PCR reads. The table shows 300,000 to 350,000 distinct CDR3 sequences, with 21% occurring only once. This TCR was recovered from a man between 50 and 75 years old who received an inactivated influenza vaccine. The sample consisted of PBMCs from blood, taken about 19 months after vaccination. The chain recombines TRBV4-1 with TRBJ1-5; D uncertain. CDR3 bases: TGCGCCAGCATCCGATATTGGAGCAATCAGCCCCAGCATTTT. The encoded protein is CASIRYWSNQPQHF.